The 31 T cell receptor beta chains presented below share a single source sample, sequenced in a study of blood T cell repertoires in COVID-19. TCRdb's table, derived via immunoSEQ multiplex PCR, lists solely in-frame clones and lacks some. The sample records under 80,000 clones, about nine tenths being singletons. Sequenced sample: peripheral blood. The receptors were gathered from a human donor in a cohort sampled during active COVID-19.

The chain joins TRBV28 to TRBJ2-1; 9 bases fit TRBD1. With V trimmed by 4 bases and J by 4 bases, 5 bases remained unmatched. Germline CDR1 MDHEN, CDR2 SYDVKM. The CDR3 consists of 15 residues. The DNA of the CDR3 is TGTGCCAGCAGTTCGGGACAGGGTTCGTACAATGAGCAGTTCTTC. This gives the protein CASSSGQGSYNEQFF.

This chain uses TRBV5-5 with TRBJ2-2; D uncertain. The CDR3 runs 14 residues. The germline CDR1 and CDR2 sequences are SGHKS and YYEKEE (reference sequence). The V end lost 7 bases, the J end lost 1 base, and 11 bases lay between the germline ends. The CDR3 is CASAAPLNTGELFF. The CDR3 region has the DNA TGTGCCAGCGCCGCGCCATTGAACACCGGGGAGCTGTTTTTT.

The chain carries TRBV18 and TRBJ2-5; D is possibly TRBD1 (6 bases). This CDR3 region has 15 residues. Trimming stripped 2 bases from V and 2 bases from J, with 12 bases between. Germline CDR1 is KGHSH and CDR2 is LQKENI. In nucleotides, the CDR3 is TGTGCCAGCTCACCAAACCAGGGGTGGCAAGAGACCCAGTACTTC. This sequence encodes CASSPNQGWQETQYF.

The chain combines TRBV7-9 with TRBJ2-7, with TRBD2 identical over 9 bases. The germline V gene encodes CDR1 SEHNR and CDR2 FQNEAQ (reference sequence). The CDR3 runs to 15 residues. V was pared by 5 bases and J by 4 bases, with 9 bases of the junction left unmatched. CDR3 amino acids: CASSDRAGGLYEQYF. The CDR3 bases are TGTGCCAGCAGCGACAGAGCGGGAGGATTGTACGAGCAGTACTTC.

V is TRBV11-2 and J is TRBJ1-5, with TRBD1 identical over 9 bases. Trimming cost V 1 base and J 7 bases; bases outside gene matches: 5. The germline V gene encodes CDR1 SGHAT and CDR2 FQNNGV. CDR3 size: 15 residues. CDR3: CASSLGTGAVQPQHF. The CDR3 DNA sequence: TGTGCCAGCAGCTTAGGGACAGGGGCGGTCCAGCCCCAGCATTTT.

V and J are TRBV7-9 and TRBJ1-5; D possibly corresponds to TRBD1 (5 bases). The CDR3 has 15 amino acids. Trimming stripped 5 bases from V and 2 bases from J, with 13 bases between. Germline values: CDR1 SEHNR, CDR2 FQNEAQ (reference sequence). The CDR3 coding sequence is TGTGCCAGCAGCCAGCAGGGAGGCGGCAATCAGCCCCAGCATTTT. It translates to CASSQQGGGNQPQHF.

The V and J genes are TRBV15 and TRBJ2-7, with 10 nucleotides matching TRBD1. From germline, CDR1 is LNHNV and CDR2 YYDKDF (reference sequence). Trimming cost V 6 bases and J 2 bases; bases outside gene matches: 4. The CDR3 loop spans 14 amino acids. DNA for the CDR3: TGTGCCACCAGTCGGGACAGGGGACCCTACGAGCAGTACTTC. Its translation is CATSRDRGPYEQYF.

This chain joins TRBV7-2 and TRBJ2-7; 8 nucleotides align to TRBD1. The germline gives CDR1 SGHTA, CDR2 FQGNSA. Germline trimming cut 1 base from V and 3 bases from J; bases unmatched to any gene: 17. The CDR3 runs to 19 residues. CDR3 protein: CASSLVGWQGAEIFYEQYF. Written as DNA, the CDR3 is TGTGCCAGCAGCTTAGTGGGGTGGCAGGGGGCGGAAATCTTCTACGAGCAGTACTTC. The entire variable domain, with the rest obtained from reference TRBV7-2 and TRBJ2-7, is as follows: GAGVSQSPSNKVTEKGKDVELRCDPISGHTALYWYRQSLGQGLEFLIYFQGNSAPDKSGLPSDRFSAERTGGSVSTLTIQRTQQEDSAVYLCASSLVGWQGAEIFYEQYFGPGTRLTVT.

The rearrangement links TRBV5-5 to TRBJ2-3; D gene uncertain. This CDR3 has 13 amino acids. Germline V CDR1 and CDR2: SGHKS, YYEKEE (reference sequence). The ends were cut back, 4 bases at V and 4 bases at J, with 10 bases in the middle. The DNA for the CDR3 is TGTGCCAGCAGCCCTCCCGTCGCAGATACGCAGTATTTT. Translation: CASSPPVADTQYF.

J is TRBJ2-1 and V is TRBV10-3; D is uncertain. The ends were cut back, 1 base at V and 5 bases at J, with 9 bases in the middle. This CDR3 is built from 14 residues. Germline V gives CDR1 ENHRY, CDR2 SYGVKD. Here the CDR3 DNA reads TGTGCCATCAGTGAGTTGGCCACCCACAATGAGCAGTTCTTC. Protein: CAISELATHNEQFF.

The CDR3 loop is CASSPVWGVGNEQFF. The CDR3 DNA reads TGTGCCAGCTCCCCGGTCTGGGGGGTGGGCAATGAGCAGTTCTTC. The chain has TRBV25-1 and TRBJ2-1; D might be TRBD2 (6 bases). This CDR3 spans 15 amino acids. Between the trimmed V and J ends, which lost 8 bases and 6 bases, there was a span of 20 bases. CDR1 is MGHDK and CDR2 is SYGVNS in the germline V gene.

For the CDR3, the DNA is TGCGCCAGCAGCCTCATCCAGGGGATAGGGGGTGCTGGCTACACCTTC. Protein product: CASSLIQGIGGAGYTF. The V and J genes are TRBV5-1 and TRBJ1-2, with D tentatively TRBD1 (6 bases). The CDR3 covers 16 residues. V lost 4 bases to trimming and J lost 7 bases, with 23 bases between them. Germline V CDR1 and CDR2: SGHRS, YFSETQ.

The chain uses TRBV19 and TRBJ1-2, with D possibly TRBD1 on 5 matching bases. The CDR3 runs to 12 residues. Germline loops: CDR1 LNHDA, CDR2 SQIVND (reference sequence). V was cut by 7 bases and J by 8 bases, with 14 bases left in between. The CDR3 is CASTPGATGYTF. The CDR3 DNA reads as TGTGCCAGTACCCCTGGGGCTACAGGCTACACCTTC.

The rearrangement joins TRBV5-1 to TRBJ2-1, with D perhaps TRBD2 (6 bases). Germline V gene data show CDR1 as SGHRS and CDR2 as YFSETQ. V lost 3 bases and J lost 4, with 14 bases in between. The CDR3 loop spans 15 amino acids. Here the CDR3 reads CASSYPGARYNEQFF. The CDR3 coding sequence is TGCGCCAGCAGCTACCCGGGAGCCCGTTACAATGAGCAGTTCTTC. The whole variable domain, remainder taken from reference TRBV5-1 and TRBJ2-1, is KAGVTQTPRYLIKTRGQQVTLSCSPISGHRSVSWYQQTPGQGLQFLFEYFSETQRNKGNFPGRFSGRQFSNSRSEMNVSTLELGDSALYLCASSYPGARYNEQFFGPGTRLTVL.

The count of this clone is one. V is TRBV6-5 and J is TRBJ2-3, with D unresolved. The length of the CDR3 is 12 residues. CDR1 and CDR2 (germline): MNHEY, SVGAGI. The germline V and J ends were trimmed by 5 bases and 4 bases, with 7 bases remaining between them. CDR3 region: CASSNQADTQYF. The CDR3 DNA is TGTGCCAGCAGTAACCAGGCAGATACGCAGTATTTT.

The DNA for the CDR3 is TGTGCCAGCAGCCAAGAAAACAGGGGGAACTATGGCTACACCTTC. The encoded protein is CASSQENRGNYGYTF. The J gene is TRBJ1-2, the V gene TRBV3-1 (or the pseudogene TRBV3-2); 8 bases fit TRBD1. The trim removed 0 bases at V and 2 bases at J, leaving 2 bases unmatched. Germline CDR1 and CDR2: LGHDT and YNNKEL (reference sequence). The CDR3 runs 15 residues.

This rearrangement joins TRBV5-5 to TRBJ1-2; D not certain. This CDR3 contains 14 residues. Germline V gene data show CDR1 as SGHKS and CDR2 as YYEKEE (reference sequence). V was cut by 0 bases and J by 8 bases, with 14 bases left in between. The CDR3 reads CASSLEAAEGGYTF. The DNA of the CDR3 is TGTGCCAGCAGCTTGGAGGCGGCCGAGGGCGGCTACACCTTC.

V usage is TRBV10-3 and J usage is TRBJ2-3; 9 bases line up with TRBD1. This CDR3 spans 15 amino acids. The J segment lost 0 bases and the V segment lost 6 bases, leaving 4 bases of the junction unmatched. CDR1 is ENHRY, CDR2 SYGVKD, per germline. CDR3: CAIRGQGSSTDTQYF. The CDR3 coding sequence is TGTGCCATCAGGGGACAGGGTTCAAGCACAGATACGCAGTATTTT.

The chain is built from TRBV7-8 and TRBJ1-5, with D perhaps TRBD1 (6 bases). Per germline, CDR1 SGHVS and CDR2 FQNEAQ. Deletions cut 3 bases from V and 2 bases from J, with 14 bases between. The CDR3 totals 16 residues. In nucleotides, the CDR3 is TGTGCCAGCAGCTTCCAGGGGATCTCTGGCAATCAGCCCCAGCATTTT. This codes for CASSFQGISGNQPQHF. The complete variable domain, with remaining parts taken from reference TRBV7-8 and TRBJ1-5, reads GAGVSQSPRYKVAKRGQDVALRCDPISGHVSLFWYQQALGQGPEFLTYFQNEAQLDKSGLPSDRFFAERPEGSVSTLKIQRTQQEDSAVYLCASSFQGISGNQPQHFGDGTRLSIL.

The chain employs TRBV3-1 (or the pseudogene TRBV3-2) and TRBJ1-1; D unresolved. There are 14 residues in the CDR3. Trimming took 3 bases from V and 1 from J, leaving 9 bases between them. Germline V lookup: CDR1 LGHDT, CDR2 YNNKEL (reference sequence). CDR3 in amino acids: CASSQGSSNTEAFF. CDR3 coding DNA: TGTGCCAGCAGCCAGGGCAGTTCGAACACTGAAGCTTTCTTT.

V gene TRBV5-1 combines with J gene TRBJ2-1; TRBD2 agrees at 9 bases. V shed 4 bases and J 9 bases; nucleotides not matched to a gene: 14. Germline loops: CDR1 SGHRS, CDR2 YFSETQ. This CDR3 has 16 amino acids. CDR3 sequence reads: CASSGTSSGVLPEQFF. Here the CDR3 DNA reads TGCGCCAGCAGCGGCACCTCTAGCGGGGTCCTTCCTGAGCAGTTCTTC.

The chain couples TRBV19 to TRBJ2-3; TRBD1 matches at 8 bases. Germline assignment: CDR1 LNHDA and CDR2 SQIVND (reference sequence). The CDR3 covers 15 residues. The V gene end was trimmed by 4 bases and the J gene end by 1 base; junction bases not matched to a gene: 4. CDR3 bases: TGTGCCAGTAGTACAGGGGGCCCGGGCACAGATACGCAGTATTTT. Translated, it gives CASSTGGPGTDTQYF. Full variable domain (remainder filled in from reference TRBV19 and TRBJ2-3): DGGITQSPKYLFRKEGQNVTLSCEQNLNHDAMYWYRQDPGQGLRLIYYSQIVNDFQKGDIAEGYSVSREKKESFPLTVTSAQKNPTAFYLCASSTGGPGTDTQYFGPGTRLTVL.

The chain is built from TRBV7-3 and TRBJ2-1, with 7 bases aligning to TRBD2. Germline loops: CDR1 SGHTA, CDR2 FQGTGA. The CDR3 is 13 residues long. V was clipped by 4 bases and J by 6 bases; unmatched bases: 3. The chain's CDR3 is CASSSGGPNEQFF. The CDR3 region has the DNA TGTGCCAGCAGCTCGGGAGGACCCAATGAGCAGTTCTTC.

The rearrangement links TRBV5-1 to TRBJ1-1, with no clear D. The V end was cut by 0 bases, the J end by 5 bases, with 8 bases between. Looked up from germline, CDR1 is SGHRS and CDR2 is YFSETQ. CDR3 length equals 13 residues. CDR3 DNA: TGCGCCAGCAGCTTGGCCGCCAGGACTGAAGCTTTCTTT. This codes for CASSLAARTEAFF.

The chain employs TRBV19 and TRBJ2-1; 9 bases line up with TRBD2. Looked up from germline, CDR1 is LNHDA and CDR2 is SQIVND (reference sequence). This CDR3 spans 14 amino acids. J gave up 9 bases and V 8 bases, and 11 bases lay outside the gene matches. The CDR3 loop is CASHVGSGRSEQFF. DNA of the CDR3: TGTGCCAGTCACGTGGGTAGCGGGAGAAGTGAGCAGTTCTTC. Complete variable domain (other parts from reference TRBV19 and TRBJ2-1): DGGITQSPKYLFRKEGQNVTLSCEQNLNHDAMYWYRQDPGQGLRLIYYSQIVNDFQKGDIAEGYSVSREKKESFPLTVTSAQKNPTAFYLCASHVGSGRSEQFFGPGTRLTVL.

V usage is TRBV3-1 (or the pseudogene TRBV3-2) and J usage is TRBJ1-2; D is undetermined. CDR3 length: 13 residues. V was cut by 6 bases and J by 8 bases, with 16 bases left in between. Germline CDR1 reads LGHDT; CDR2 reads YNNKEL (reference sequence). The CDR3 DNA reads TGTGCCAGCAGGGGAGGCTCGGGCGGGGGCTACACCTTC. It codes for CASRGGSGGGYTF.

V gene TRBV3-1 (or the pseudogene TRBV3-2) combines with J gene TRBJ2-7; D remains unclear. In germline, CDR1 is LGHDT, CDR2 YNNKEL (reference sequence). This CDR3 comprises 13 residues. The V and J ends lost 4 bases and 2 bases respectively, with 9 bases between them. The CDR3 reads CASSPDGPYEQYF. Here the CDR3 DNA reads TGTGCCAGCAGCCCAGACGGTCCCTACGAGCAGTACTTC.

This chain connects TRBV7-9 to TRBJ2-3, with 16 positions matching TRBD2. Germline CDR1 reads SEHNR; CDR2 reads FQNEAQ (reference sequence). With 3 bases clipped from V and 3 bases from J, the junction kept 6 bases outside the gene matches. The CDR3 has 18 residues. The CDR3 region has the DNA TGTGCCAGCAGCTTTAGGGGACTAGCGGGAGGGCCGACAGATACGCAGTATTTT. Translated, it gives CASSFRGLAGGPTDTQYF. The entire variable domain, with the rest obtained from reference TRBV7-9 and TRBJ2-3, is as follows: DTGVSQNPRHKITKRGQNVTFRCDPISEHNRLYWYRQTLGQGPEFLTYFQNEAQLEKSRLLSDRFSAERPKGSFSTLEIQRTEQGDSAMYLCASSFRGLAGGPTDTQYFGPGTRLTVL.

The chain recombines TRBV2 with TRBJ2-7, with 9 nucleotides matching TRBD1. This CDR3 spans 13 amino acids. Germline loops: CDR1 SNHLY, CDR2 FYNNEI. The V segment lost 6 bases and the J segment 4 bases; nucleotides outside the gene matches: 4. In nucleotides, the CDR3 is TGTGCCAGCAGCGGACAGGGGCCGTACGAGCAGTACTTC. It encodes CASSGQGPYEQYF.

The chain couples TRBV4-3 to TRBJ1-3; unclear D gene. V lost 4 bases and J lost 0, with 13 bases in between. The CDR3 spans 16 residues. Germline V gene sequence: CDR1 LGHNA, CDR2 YSLEER. In DNA form, the CDR3 reads TGCGCCAGCAGCCTCTGGGGAGTGGGCTCTGGAAACACCATATATTTT. Its protein is CASSLWGVGSGNTIYF.

The chain links TRBV19 to TRBJ2-6; D perhaps matches TRBD1 (5 bases). Per the germline V gene, CDR1 is LNHDA and CDR2 is SQIVND (reference sequence). This CDR3 is 15 amino acids long. Trimming removed 9 bases at V and 2 bases at J, with 14 bases between. CDR3 protein: CASREWGAGANVLTF. In nucleotides, the CDR3 is TGTGCCAGCAGGGAATGGGGCGCTGGGGCCAACGTCCTGACTTTC.